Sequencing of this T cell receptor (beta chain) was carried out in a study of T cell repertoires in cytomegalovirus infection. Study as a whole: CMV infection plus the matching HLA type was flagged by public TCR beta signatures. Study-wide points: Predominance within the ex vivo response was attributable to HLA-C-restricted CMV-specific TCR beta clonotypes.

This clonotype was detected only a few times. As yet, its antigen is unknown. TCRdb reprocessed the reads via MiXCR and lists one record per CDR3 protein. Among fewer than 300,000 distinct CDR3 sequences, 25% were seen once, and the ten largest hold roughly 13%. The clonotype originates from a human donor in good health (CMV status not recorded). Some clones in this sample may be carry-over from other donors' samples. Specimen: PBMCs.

CDR3 nucleotide sequence: TGTGCCAGCAGTCCCCAAGTATGGGGAGAAAATTCACCCCTCCACTTT. Residues: CASSPQVWGENSPLHF. The chain has TRBV28 and TRBJ1-6, with D unclear. V was shortened by 5 bases and J by 7 bases, with 18 bases between the two germline ends. Per germline, CDR1 MDHEN and CDR2 SYDVKM. The CDR3 is 16 amino acids.